A selection of T cell receptor beta chains follows, all from one sample in a study of cytomegalovirus exposure and HLA in healthy donors. Assay: immunoSEQ multiplex PCR; the TCRdb copy retains only in-frame clones and omits some. The table lists some 190,000 clones, about 80% of them singletons. Sequenced: PBMCs. The receptors shown here come from a man between 18 and 35 years old in good health and CMV-seronegative. The CDR3 runs from the conserved cysteine through the conserved F or W. D genes are given only for firm matches. Size tells how often a clone was seen (once, few, many) or the class of an expanded clone, and some rows leave it out.

d_gene: .; v_gene: TRBV19; j_gene: TRBJ1-5; abundance: once; CDR3aa: CASFPGASYSNQPQHF
d_gene: .; v_gene: TRBV11-1; j_gene: TRBJ1-2; abundance: once; CDR3aa: CASSFSTGTNYGYTF
d_gene: .; v_gene: TRBV21-1; j_gene: TRBJ2-2; abundance: .; CDR3aa: CASSVQGINTGELFF
d_gene: .; v_gene: TRBV5-5; j_gene: TRBJ2-2; abundance: few; CDR3aa: CASSLRDTDTGELFF
d_gene: .; v_gene: TRBV10-3; j_gene: TRBJ2-6; abundance: .; CDR3aa: CAINPGKGANVLTF
d_gene: .; v_gene: TRBV29-1; j_gene: TRBJ1-2; abundance: .; CDR3aa: CSVDSRNYGYTF
d_gene: TRBD2; v_gene: TRBV9; j_gene: TRBJ2-4; abundance: .; CDR3aa: CASSASGTSRDIQYF
d_gene: TRBD1; v_gene: TRBV30; j_gene: TRBJ2-7; abundance: .; CDR3aa: CAWSVPPGQGYLWYEQYF
d_gene: TRBD2; v_gene: TRBV30; j_gene: TRBJ2-1; abundance: .; CDR3aa: CAWRISGRANGPYNEQFF
d_gene: TRBD1; v_gene: TRBV10-1; j_gene: TRBJ1-2; abundance: few; CDR3aa: CATAPRTGPPDGYTF
d_gene: TRBD2; v_gene: TRBV2; j_gene: TRBJ2-1; abundance: .; CDR3aa: CASSLAGDFYNEQFF
d_gene: .; v_gene: TRBV6-5; j_gene: TRBJ2-3; abundance: .; CDR3aa: CASRLKGLRPDTQYF
d_gene: .; v_gene: TRBV9; j_gene: TRBJ2-7; abundance: .; CDR3aa: CASSLAPGGVYEQYF
d_gene: TRBD1; v_gene: TRBV5-4; j_gene: TRBJ1-2; abundance: .; CDR3aa: CASSLQGARGGYTF
d_gene: .; v_gene: TRBV11-3; j_gene: TRBJ2-1; abundance: .; CDR3aa: CASSFNREGNEQFF
d_gene: .; v_gene: TRBV19; j_gene: TRBJ1-6; abundance: .; CDR3aa: CASSILGDYNSPLHF